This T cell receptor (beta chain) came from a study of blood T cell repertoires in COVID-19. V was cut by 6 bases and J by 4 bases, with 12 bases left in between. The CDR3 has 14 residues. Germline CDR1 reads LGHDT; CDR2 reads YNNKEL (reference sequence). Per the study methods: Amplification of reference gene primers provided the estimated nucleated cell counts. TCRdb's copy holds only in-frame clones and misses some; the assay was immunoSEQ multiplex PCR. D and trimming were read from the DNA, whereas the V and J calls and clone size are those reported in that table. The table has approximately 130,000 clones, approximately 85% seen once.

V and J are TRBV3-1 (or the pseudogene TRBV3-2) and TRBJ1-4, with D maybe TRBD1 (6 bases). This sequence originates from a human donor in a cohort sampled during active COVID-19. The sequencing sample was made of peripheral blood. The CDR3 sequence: CASRLSRGNEKLFF. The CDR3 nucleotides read TGTGCCAGCAGGCTCAGCAGGGGTAATGAAAAACTGTTTTTT.